Below, one TCR beta chain is given with its context. This entry belongs to a study of blood T cell repertoires in COVID-19. Turning to the study itself: Sources were T cells, B-cell-depleted T cells, or PBMCs; the material itself was cDNA or gDNA.

The CDR3 sequence is 15 residues long. V lost 3 bases and J lost 6; bases outside the gene matches: 6. Looked up from germline, CDR1 is SGHNT and CDR2 is YENEEA. Study processing details: Nucleated cell number was recorded as an estimate derived from reference gene primer amplification. Generated by immunoSEQ multiplex PCR, the TCRdb table keeps only in-frame clones and is missing some. D and trimming come from the DNA, and the V and J calls and clone size come from that table. Here the sample spans about 140,000 clones, approximately 81% being singletons. V usage is TRBV11-3 and J usage is TRBJ2-7, with 12 bases lining up with TRBD2. Sample: peripheral blood. This TCR came from a human donor in a cohort sampled during active COVID-19. CDR3 protein: CASSLTSGSLSEQYF. CDR3 coding DNA: TGTGCCAGCAGCTTGACTAGCGGGAGCTTGAGCGAGCAGTACTTC.